The clone carrying this TCR beta chain was seen repeatedly, ten times or more. Via MiXCR, TCRdb re-called the 5' RACE reads, giving one row per CDR3 protein. The sample holds fewer than 20,000 distinct CDR3 sequences, 15% to 20% seen once. Time point noted: sample taken at primary tumor resection. Whole RNA, which was extracted from tumor, nontumor lung tissue or frozen PBMC, was sequenced without any cell sorting. Looked up from germline, CDR1 is SGHVS and CDR2 is FNYEAQ. V was shortened by 3 bases and J by 2 bases, with 11 bases between the two germline ends. The CDR3 is 14 residues long. The data derive from a study of spatial heterogeneity in lung cancer. Looking at the study overall: More beta-chain than alpha-chain sequences were consistently detected.

The V gene is TRBV7-6, the J gene TRBJ2-7; no clear D gene. The specimen comprised PBMCs, sampled at surgery. This clonotype originated in a male donor with early-stage non-small cell lung cancer. The CDR3 region has the DNA TGTGCCAGCAGCTTTGGCAGTAGTACCTACGAGCAGTACTTC. Its translation: CASSFGSSTYEQYF.